Below are 3 T cell receptor beta chains sequenced from a single sample in a study of HIV-infected patients and healthy controls. Via MiXCR, TCRdb re-called the 5' RACE reads, giving one row per CDR3 protein. The table has roughly 18,000 distinct CDR3 sequences, around 17% seen once; the top ten hold around 24%. The specimen was CD8+ T cells from blood. Every receptor here comes from a human donor in good health.

The chain has TRBV7-9 and TRBJ2-1; weak D call: TRBD2 (5 bases). V dropped 4 bases and J dropped 3 bases, with 13 bases sitting between them. The CDR3 is made up of 15 amino acids. Germline V CDR1 and CDR2: SEHNR, FQNEAQ (reference sequence). CDR3 DNA sequence: TGTGCCAGCAGCTCGCTGGAGGCCTTCTACAATGAGCAGTTCTTC. It codes for CASSSLEAFYNEQFF.

The rearrangement joins TRBV9 to TRBJ2-1, with a tentative D call TRBD2 (6 bases). Germline V lookup: CDR1 SGDLS, CDR2 YYNGEE. With 0 bases removed from V and 8 bases from J, the gap between germline ends came to 12 bases. The CDR3 length is 14 residues. The DNA of the CDR3 is TGTGCCAGCAGCGTAGGCACTAGCCAGTATGAGCAGTTCTTC. As protein: CASSVGTSQYEQFF.

A few counts support this clonotype. The chain carries TRBV4-2 and TRBJ2-7, with 7 bases fitting TRBD1. CDR1 and CDR2 (germline): LGHNA, YNFKEQ. This CDR3 contains 16 residues. V lost 1 base and J lost 2; bases outside the gene matches: 8. The CDR3 DNA sequence: TGTGCCAGCAGCCAAGGACTGGGGACAGCTACCTACGAGCAGTACTTC. It is translated as CASSQGLGTATYEQYF.